A selection of T cell receptor beta chains follows, all from one sample in a study of T cell responses to AZD1222 COVID-19 vaccine. The table came from immunoSEQ multiplex PCR; TCRdb's copy has only in-frame clones and leaves some out. The sample records about 130,000 clones, 75% to 95% being singletons. Sample: peripheral blood, taken on day 0 of AZD1222 vaccination. All receptors derive from an adult in good health. Both conserved end residues are trimmed from each CDR3.

ASSFSPGKGF TRBJ1-1 TRBV7-2
ASSLKGTGVAF TRBJ1-1 TRBV5-4
ASSLEVTQGAEAF TRBJ1-1 TRBV5-5
ASSLTGSNEKLF TRBJ1-4 TRBV5-1
ASSFQGEENEQF TRBJ2-1 TRBV5-1
ATLRQGAYEQY TRBJ2-7 TRBV25-1
ASSLAGTGSTDTQY TRBJ2-3 TRBV5-1
ASSPSDLNTEAF TRBJ1-1 TRBV6-5
ASSPTTGYTEAF TRBJ1-1 TRBV18
ASSGQGLFQPQH TRBJ1-5 TRBV2
ASSFDRSRGNTIY TRBJ1-3 TRBV7-2
ASSSWSSYNEQF TRBJ2-1 TRBV7-9
ASSLGTEAF TRBJ1-1 TRBV5-4
ASSLTEGVEQY TRBJ2-7 TRBV2
ASMGEVGQPQH TRBJ1-5 TRBV6-5
ASSLKGQGAETQY TRBJ2-5 TRBV5-1
ASSPKPYEQY TRBJ2-7 TRBV7-8
ASSQGPILGTYEQY TRBJ2-7 TRBV14
ASSPLLGTSGSSKQY TRBJ2-7 TRBV3-1/TRBV3-2
ASSYRLAGLNEQF TRBJ2-1 TRBV6-2/TRBV6-3
SALTAYEQY TRBJ2-7 TRBV29-1
ASSFFDGYT TRBJ1-2 TRBV5-6
ASTNGSYNEQF TRBJ2-1 TRBV7-3
ASSLGSDTEAF TRBJ1-1 TRBV7-2
ASSYAVKGLARDTEAF TRBJ1-1 TRBV6-2/TRBV6-3
ASSYRDGSGYT TRBJ1-2 TRBV6-4
ASRETATNEKLF TRBJ1-4 TRBV19
ASRLQGAFYNSPLH TRBJ1-6 TRBV5-1
ASSLFLGDRDLTGELF TRBJ2-2 TRBV7-4
ASSPQSSGANVLT TRBJ2-6 TRBV9
ASSPVRIGQGVYGYT TRBJ1-2 TRBV7-9
ASSLALGPGELF TRBJ2-2 TRBV7-9
ASSLATSGSGYEQY TRBJ2-7 TRBV5-1
ASSLGNDRGQPQH TRBJ1-5 TRBV5-1
ATSGFTGDRKLF TRBJ2-2 TRBV15
ASSRNTEAF TRBJ1-1 TRBV6-5
ASSLQREVVDEQF TRBJ2-1 TRBV5-5
ASSSQGYEQY TRBJ2-7 TRBV11-2
ASSFPTTGVFDEQY TRBJ2-7 TRBV11-2
ASSLGIDRAENTEAF TRBJ1-1 TRBV5-1
ASSIRRQGADTQY TRBJ2-3 TRBV19
ASSFGDRGHGYT TRBJ1-2 TRBV5-4
ASSPNSGGVRSNQPQH TRBJ1-5 TRBV6-6
ASSLAAIQETQY TRBJ2-5 TRBV5-1
AISESGTGTGGQWANVLT TRBJ2-6 TRBV10-3
ASSIEPLIGRHTGELF TRBJ2-2 TRBV19
ASSPQAGFNEKLF TRBJ1-4 TRBV19
ASSPLTPGLLYNEQF TRBJ2-1 TRBV27
ASSLFGWNTGELF TRBJ2-2 TRBV7-9
ASSLRGYNEQF TRBJ2-1 TRBV7-3
ASSMWLGLGEAF TRBJ1-1 TRBV19
ASSGDVGNEQF TRBJ2-1 TRBV12-3/TRBV12-4
ASSSRDRMAF TRBJ1-1 TRBV6-5
ASSHPWTDGYT TRBJ1-2 TRBV3-1/TRBV3-2
ASSIPSGLWGTEAF TRBJ1-1 TRBV19